The rows below give T cell receptor beta chains drawn from one sample of a study of T-cell memory formation after mild COVID-19. TCRdb re-derived calls from the 5' RACE reads in MiXCR, one entry per CDR3 protein. The data contain fewer than 60,000 distinct CDR3 sequences, roughly an eighth of them seen just once; the ten biggest clones take up approximately 23%. The sample comprised PBMCs or a T cell subset sorted from them (not recorded which). The origin of the receptors is a man aged 18 to 30 who had mild COVID-19 (a few samples of this study predate the infection). Cell type and time point are not known. Each CDR3 is given with its conserved first and last residue. The order of the fields is clone size, V gene, D gene, J gene, CDR3 protein, CDR3 DNA. The D gene is left open where the match is weak. Size is stated for part of the rows, as once, few or many counts, or as a class when the clone is expanded.

few	TRBV28	TRBD1	TRBJ1-1	CASSAYGTGGTEAFF	TGTGCCAGCAGTGCCTACGGGACAGGGGGCACTGAAGCTTTCTTT
few	TRBV18	TRBD1	TRBJ1-1	CASSPRIEQGSSTEAFF	TGTGCCAGCTCACCACGAATAGAACAGGGGTCAAGCACTGAAGCTTTCTTT
few	TRBV5-1	-	TRBJ2-5	CASNSPGEETQYF	TGCGCCAGCAACTCTCCAGGGGAAGAGACCCAGTACTTC
-	TRBV7-9	-	TRBJ2-2	CASSLSVGANTGELFF	TGTGCCAGCAGCTTGAGCGTCGGGGCGAACACCGGGGAGCTGTTTTTT
once	TRBV29-1	-	TRBJ1-1	CSYCEGNTEAFF	TGCAGCTACTGCGAGGGGAACACTGAAGCTTTCTTT
-	TRBV2	-	TRBJ2-7	CAWPREDHSYEQYF	TGTGCCTGGCCACGTGAGGACCACTCCTACGAGCAGTACTTC
few	TRBV7-2	-	TRBJ1-2	CASSLPGTGLRGYTF	TGTGCCAGCAGCCTACCCGGTACAGGGTTACGTGGCTACACCTTC
-	TRBV5-1	-	TRBJ1-2	CASGDNYGYTF	TGCGCCAGCGGCGACAACTATGGCTACACCTTC
many	TRBV20-1	-	TRBJ1-4	CSAPGQYDEKLFF	TGCAGTGCCCCCGGGCAGTATGATGAAAAACTGTTTTTT
few	TRBV7-2	TRBD2	TRBJ2-3	CASSFLRLAGGTDTQYF	TGTGCCAGCAGCTTCCTCCGACTAGCGGGGGGTACAGATACGCAGTATTTT
-	TRBV7-3	-	TRBJ2-3	CASSSTTDTQYF	TGTGCCAGCAGCTCGACCACAGATACGCAGTATTTT
few	TRBV20-1	-	TRBJ1-5	CSAGTVNQPQHF	TGCAGTGCAGGGACGGTCAATCAGCCCCAGCATTTT
-	TRBV28	TRBD1	TRBJ2-1	CASSSTGTGFYEQFF	TGTGCCAGCAGTTCGACCGGGACAGGGTTTTATGAGCAGTTCTTC
many	TRBV27	-	TRBJ2-4	CASSYGPTPNIQYF	TGTGCCAGCAGCTACGGACCGACGCCAAACATTCAGTACTTC
once	TRBV5-6	-	TRBJ1-6	CASSLSRPSVSYNSPLHF	TGTGCCAGCAGCTTGAGCAGGCCTTCGGTCTCCTATAATTCACCCCTCCACTTT
-	TRBV4-3	-	TRBJ1-6	CASSQETNSPLHF	TGCGCCAGCAGCCAAGAAACGAATTCACCCCTCCACTTT